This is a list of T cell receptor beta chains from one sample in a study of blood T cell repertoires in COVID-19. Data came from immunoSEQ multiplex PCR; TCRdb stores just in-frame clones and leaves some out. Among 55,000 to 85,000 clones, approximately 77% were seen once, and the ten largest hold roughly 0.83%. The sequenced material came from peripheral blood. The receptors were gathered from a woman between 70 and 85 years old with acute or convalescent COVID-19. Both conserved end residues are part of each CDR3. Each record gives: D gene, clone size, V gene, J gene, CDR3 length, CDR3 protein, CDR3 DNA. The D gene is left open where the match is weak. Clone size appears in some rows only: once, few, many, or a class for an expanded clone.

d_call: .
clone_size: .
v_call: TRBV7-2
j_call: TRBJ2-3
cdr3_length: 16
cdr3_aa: CASSPRALDYTDTQYF
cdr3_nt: TGTGCCAGCAGCCCCCGTGCCCTAGACTACACAGATACGCAGTATTTT

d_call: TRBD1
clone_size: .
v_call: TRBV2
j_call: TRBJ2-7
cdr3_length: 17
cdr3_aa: CASSEIPQGSGLYEQYF
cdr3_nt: TGTGCCAGCAGTGAAATCCCACAGGGGTCTGGACTCTACGAGCAGTACTTC

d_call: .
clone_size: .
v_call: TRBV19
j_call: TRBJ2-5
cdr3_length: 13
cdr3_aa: CASRTGQQETQYF
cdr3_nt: TGTGCCAGTAGAACTGGACAGCAAGAGACCCAGTACTTC

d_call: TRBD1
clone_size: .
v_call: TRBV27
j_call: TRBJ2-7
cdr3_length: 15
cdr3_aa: CASSLAGQGHYEQYF
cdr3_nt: TGTGCCAGCAGTTTAGCGGGACAGGGACACTACGAGCAGTACTTC

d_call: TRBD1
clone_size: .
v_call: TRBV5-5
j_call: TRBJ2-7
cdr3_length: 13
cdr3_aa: CASSRDSNDEQYF
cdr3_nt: TGTGCCAGCAGCCGGGACAGCAACGACGAGCAGTACTTC

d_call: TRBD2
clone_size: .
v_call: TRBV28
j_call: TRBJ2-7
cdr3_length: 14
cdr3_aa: CASSLTSGVYEQYF
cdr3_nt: TGTGCCAGCAGTTTAACTAGCGGGGTTTACGAGCAGTACTTC

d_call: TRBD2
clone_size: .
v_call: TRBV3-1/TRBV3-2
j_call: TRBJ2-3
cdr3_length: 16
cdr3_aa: CASSQLGLAATDTQYF
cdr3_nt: TGTGCCAGCAGCCAACTGGGACTAGCGGCCACAGATACGCAGTATTTT

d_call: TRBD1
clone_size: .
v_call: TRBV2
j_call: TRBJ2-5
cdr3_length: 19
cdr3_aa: CASSLVWTGGAGYQETQYF
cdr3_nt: TGTGCCAGCAGTTTGGTCTGGACAGGGGGCGCGGGATACCAAGAGACCCAGTACTTC

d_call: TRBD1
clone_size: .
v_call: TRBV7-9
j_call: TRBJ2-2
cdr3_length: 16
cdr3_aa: CATPTGIVTNTGELFF
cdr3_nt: TGTGCCACGCCGACAGGGATTGTAACGAACACCGGGGAGCTGTTTTTT

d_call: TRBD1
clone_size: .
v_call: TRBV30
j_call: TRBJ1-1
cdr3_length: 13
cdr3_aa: CAWGSGTDTEAFF
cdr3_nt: TGTGCCTGGGGATCGGGGACAGACACTGAAGCTTTCTTT

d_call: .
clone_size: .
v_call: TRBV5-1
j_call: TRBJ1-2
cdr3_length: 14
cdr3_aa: CASSLDRLNYGYTF
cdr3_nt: TGCGCCAGCAGCTTGGACAGGCTTAACTATGGCTACACCTTC

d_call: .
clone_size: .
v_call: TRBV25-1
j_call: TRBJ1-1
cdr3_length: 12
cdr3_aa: CASRGAVTEAFF
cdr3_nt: TGTGCCAGCAGAGGGGCGGTCACTGAAGCTTTCTTT

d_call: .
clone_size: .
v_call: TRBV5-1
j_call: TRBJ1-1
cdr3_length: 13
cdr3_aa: CASSFGQNTEAFF
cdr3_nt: TGCGCCAGCAGCTTTGGGCAGAACACTGAAGCTTTCTTT

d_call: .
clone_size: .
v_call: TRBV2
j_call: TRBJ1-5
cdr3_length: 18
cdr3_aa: CASRLISYYQGINQPQHF
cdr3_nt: TGTGCCAGCCGCTTGATTTCCTATTACCAGGGTATCAATCAGCCCCAGCATTTT

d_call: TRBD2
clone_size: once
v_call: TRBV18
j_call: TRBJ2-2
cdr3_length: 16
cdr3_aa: CASSPALAGGPGELFF
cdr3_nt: TGTGCCAGCTCACCTGCACTAGCGGGGGGGCCCGGGGAGCTGTTTTTT

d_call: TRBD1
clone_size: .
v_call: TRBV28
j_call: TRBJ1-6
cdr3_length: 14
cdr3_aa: CASSLLGGNSPLHF
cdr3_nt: TGTGCCAGCAGTTTACTAGGGGGCAATTCACCCCTCCACTTT

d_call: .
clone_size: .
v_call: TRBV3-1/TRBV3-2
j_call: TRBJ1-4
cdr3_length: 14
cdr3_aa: CASTTSGGGEKLFF
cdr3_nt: TGTGCCAGCACCACTTCGGGGGGGGGTGAAAAACTGTTTTTT

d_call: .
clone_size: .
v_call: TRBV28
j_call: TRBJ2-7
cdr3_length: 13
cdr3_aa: CASLRRDTYEQYF
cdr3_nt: TGTGCCAGCCTCCGTCGGGACACCTACGAGCAGTACTTC

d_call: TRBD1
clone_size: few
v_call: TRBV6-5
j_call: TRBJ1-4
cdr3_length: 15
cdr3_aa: CASSNTGGGGEKLFF
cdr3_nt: TGTGCCAGCAGTAATACAGGGGGAGGAGGTGAAAAACTGTTTTTT

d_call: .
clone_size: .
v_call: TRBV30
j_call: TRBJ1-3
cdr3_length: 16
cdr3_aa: CAWNPLDGQSGNTIYF
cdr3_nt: TGTGCCTGGAATCCGCTCGACGGACAATCTGGAAACACCATATATTTT

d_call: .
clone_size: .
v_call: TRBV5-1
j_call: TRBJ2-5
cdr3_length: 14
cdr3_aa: CASTVSQGRETQYF
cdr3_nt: TGCGCCAGCACCGTATCACAGGGTCGAGAGACCCAGTACTTC

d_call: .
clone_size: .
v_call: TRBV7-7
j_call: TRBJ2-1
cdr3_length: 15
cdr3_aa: CASSPTWTSESEQFF
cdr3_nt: TGTGCTAGCAGCCCGACCTGGACTTCAGAAAGTGAGCAGTTCTTC

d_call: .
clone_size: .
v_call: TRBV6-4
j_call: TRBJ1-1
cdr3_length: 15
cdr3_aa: CASSYSPGSGTEAFF
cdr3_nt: TGTGCCAGCAGTTATTCTCCCGGGTCTGGCACTGAAGCTTTCTTT

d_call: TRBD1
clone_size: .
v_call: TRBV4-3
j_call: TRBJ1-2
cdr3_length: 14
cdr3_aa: CASSYFFGQAGYTF
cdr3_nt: TGCGCCAGCAGCTACTTTTTTGGACAGGCTGGCTACACCTTC

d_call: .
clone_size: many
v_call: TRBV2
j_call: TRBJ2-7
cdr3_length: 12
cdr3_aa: CASQGEAYEQYF
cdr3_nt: TGTGCCAGTCAAGGGGAAGCCTACGAGCAGTACTTC

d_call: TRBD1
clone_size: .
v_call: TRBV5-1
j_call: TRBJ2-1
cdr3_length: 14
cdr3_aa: CASTRTGGIGEQFF
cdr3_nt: TGCGCCAGCACCCGGACAGGGGGTATAGGTGAGCAGTTCTTC

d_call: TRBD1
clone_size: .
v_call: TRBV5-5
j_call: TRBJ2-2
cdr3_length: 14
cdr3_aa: CASLGTGHTGELFF
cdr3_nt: TGTGCCAGCTTAGGGACAGGGCACACCGGGGAGCTGTTTTTT

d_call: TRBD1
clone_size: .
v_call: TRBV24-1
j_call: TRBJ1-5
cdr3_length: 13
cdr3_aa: CATSEAGGQPQHF
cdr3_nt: TGTGCCACCAGTGAGGCAGGGGGTCAGCCCCAGCATTTT

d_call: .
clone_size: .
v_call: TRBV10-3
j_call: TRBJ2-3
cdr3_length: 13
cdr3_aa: CAISEGSTDTQYF
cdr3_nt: TGTGCCATCAGTGAGGGCAGCACAGATACGCAGTATTTT

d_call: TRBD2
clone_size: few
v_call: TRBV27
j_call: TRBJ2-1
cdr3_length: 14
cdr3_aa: CASSWTSGGQWQFF
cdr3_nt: TGTGCCAGCAGTTGGACTAGCGGGGGGCAGTGGCAGTTCTTC

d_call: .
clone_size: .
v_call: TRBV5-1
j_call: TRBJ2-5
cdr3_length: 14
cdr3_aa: CASSLEASQETQYF
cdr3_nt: TGCGCCAGCAGCTTGGAGGCTAGCCAAGAGACCCAGTACTTC

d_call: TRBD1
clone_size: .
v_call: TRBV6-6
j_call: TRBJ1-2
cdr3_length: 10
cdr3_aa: CASSRQGFAF
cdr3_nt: TGTGCCAGCAGTCGACAGGGCTTCGCCTTC

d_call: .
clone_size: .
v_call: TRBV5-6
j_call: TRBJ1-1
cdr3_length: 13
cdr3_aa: CASSLTANTEAFF
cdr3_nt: TGTGCCAGCAGTCTTACAGCGAACACTGAAGCTTTCTTT

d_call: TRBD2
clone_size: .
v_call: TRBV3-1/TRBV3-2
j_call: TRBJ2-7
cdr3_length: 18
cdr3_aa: CASSQGSPSGSRSYEQYF
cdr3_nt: TGTGCCAGCAGCCAAGGGTCCCCTAGCGGGAGCAGATCCTACGAGCAGTACTTC

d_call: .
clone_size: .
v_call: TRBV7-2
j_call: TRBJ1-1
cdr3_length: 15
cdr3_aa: CASSPSGRLNTEAFF
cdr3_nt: TGTGCCAGCAGCCCTAGTGGTAGGTTGAACACTGAAGCTTTCTTT

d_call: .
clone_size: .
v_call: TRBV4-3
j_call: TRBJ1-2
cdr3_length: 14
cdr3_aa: CASSQEGGNYGYTF
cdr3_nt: TGCGCCAGCAGCCAAGAGGGGGGTAACTATGGCTACACCTTC

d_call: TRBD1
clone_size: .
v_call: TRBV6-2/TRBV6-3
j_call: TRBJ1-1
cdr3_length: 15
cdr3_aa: CASSYSRQGETEAFF
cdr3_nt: TGTGCCAGCAGTTACTCGAGACAGGGGGAGACTGAAGCTTTCTTT

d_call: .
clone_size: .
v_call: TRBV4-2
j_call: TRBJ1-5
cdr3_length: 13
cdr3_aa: CASSRGLNQPQHF
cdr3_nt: TGTGCCAGCAGCCGGGGGCTGAATCAGCCCCAGCATTTT

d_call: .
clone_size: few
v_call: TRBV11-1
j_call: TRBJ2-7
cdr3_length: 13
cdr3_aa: CASSSDRRYEQYF
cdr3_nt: TGTGCCAGCAGCTCGGACAGAAGGTACGAGCAGTACTTC

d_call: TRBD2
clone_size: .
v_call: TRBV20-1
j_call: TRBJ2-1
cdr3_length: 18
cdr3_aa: CSASALLAGAAHYNEQFF
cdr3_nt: TGCAGTGCTAGTGCCCTACTAGCGGGGGCAGCTCACTACAATGAGCAGTTCTTC

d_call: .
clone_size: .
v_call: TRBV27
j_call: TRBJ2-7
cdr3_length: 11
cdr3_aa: CASRGSGEQYF
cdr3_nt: TGTGCCAGCAGGGGGAGTGGCGAGCAGTACTTC

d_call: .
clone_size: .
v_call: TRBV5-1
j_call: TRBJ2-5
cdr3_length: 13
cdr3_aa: CASSLLLQETQYF
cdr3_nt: TGCGCCAGCAGCCTCCTCCTTCAAGAGACCCAGTACTTC